Following are 5 T cell receptor beta chains from one sample sequenced in a study of cytomegalovirus exposure and HLA in healthy donors (dated by TCRdb to 2016 to 2017). Receptor amplification or capture employed the immunoSEQ multiplex PCR assay. A mixture of 60 forward primers for TCR Vbeta segments and 13 reverse primers for TCR Jbeta segments was used in the multiplex PCR. Not all clones reach the TCRdb copy of this immuneACCESS table, which keeps in-frame sequences only. Checked studies attribute under half of the gap to unresolved V genes and leave the rest unexplained. Recorded for this sample are 150,000 to 200,000 clones; around 68% of them occurred a single time. Of the sample, 2.5% to 3.5% is held by the ten largest clones. Sequencing was done on a sample of PBMCs. These receptors all stem from a woman between 35 and 50 years old in good health and CMV-seropositive.

This clone was detected a few times. The CDR3 sequence: CASSYTGGSEQFF. CDR3 coding DNA: TGCGCCAGCAGCTACACAGGGGGCAGTGAGCAGTTCTTC. The V gene is TRBV5-1, the J gene TRBJ2-1; 9 bases are shared with TRBD1. V lost 3 bases and J lost 9; bases outside the gene matches: 4. This CDR3 has 13 amino acids. Germline CDR1 reads SGHRS; CDR2 reads YFSETQ.

The J gene is TRBJ2-5, the V gene TRBV7-9; D uncertain. The end of the DNA aligns better with TRBJ2-7, so the J call may be wrong. This CDR3 spans 14 amino acids. Germline loops: CDR1 SEHNR, CDR2 FQNEAQ (reference sequence). The CDR3 here is CASSSTLILYEQYF. The CDR3 DNA reads as TGTGCCAGCAGCTCTACCCTTATACTCTACGAGCAGTACTTC.

This rearrangement joins TRBV6-1 to TRBJ2-3, with D perhaps matching TRBD1 (5 bases). Germline V lookup: CDR1 MNHNS, CDR2 SASEGT. The CDR3 is made up of 13 amino acids. The V end lost 4 bases, the J end lost 6 bases, and 11 bases lay between the germline ends. The CDR3 bases are TGTGCCAGCAGTGCGCAGGGCGGTGATACGCAGTATTTT. Translation gives CASSAQGGDTQYF.

The chain employs TRBV4-1 and TRBJ2-5; 7 bases map to TRBD1. Gene TRBJ2-7 matches the end of the DNA better, so the J call may be wrong. The CDR3 has 14 amino acids. Germline V gene lookup returns CDR1 MGHRA and CDR2 YSYEKL. CDR3 residues: CASSPAGTDGEQYF. CDR3 sequence (DNA): TGCGCCAGCAGCCCAGCCGGGACAGATGGCGAGCAGTACTTC.

There are a few counts of this clone. The chain uses TRBV7-2 and TRBJ2-3; 9 nucleotides align to TRBD2. Germline-derived CDR1 and CDR2 are SGHTA and FQGNSA. The CDR3 consists of 14 residues. The V and J ends lost 3 bases and 3 bases, in that order; junction bases with no gene match: 1. CDR3 coding DNA: TGTGCCAGCAGCTTGGGACTAGCTACAGATACGCAGTATTTT. As protein: CASSLGLATDTQYF. Full variable domain (remainder filled in from reference TRBV7-2 and TRBJ2-3): GAGVSQSPSNKVTEKGKDVELRCDPISGHTALYWYRQSLGQGLEFLIYFQGNSAPDKSGLPSDRFSAERTGGSVSTLTIQRTQQEDSAVYLCASSLGLATDTQYFGPGTRLTVL.